The 18 T cell receptor beta chains below come from one sample, sequenced in a study of blood T cell repertoires in COVID-19. TCRdb's table, derived via immunoSEQ multiplex PCR, lists solely in-frame clones and lacks some. The table has some 350,000 clones, approximately 88% seen once. Sequences were obtained from peripheral blood. The receptors were sampled from a woman aged 25 to 39 with COVID-19, enrolled during active disease.

The chain combines TRBV2 with TRBJ1-5, with D perhaps TRBD1 (5 bases). This CDR3 is 14 amino acids long. The germline CDR1 and CDR2 sequences are SNHLY and FYNNEI. Trimming left V 4 bases short and J 6 bases short, with 13 bases between. The CDR3: CASSVGQGGQPQHF. CDR3 bases: TGTGCCAGCAGTGTCGGGCAGGGAGGTCAGCCCCAGCATTTT.

The chain links TRBV13 to TRBJ1-2, with D unresolved. The CDR3 has 14 amino acids. V dropped 0 bases and J dropped 1 base, with 6 bases sitting between them. The germline V gene encodes CDR1 PRHDT and CDR2 FYEKMQ (reference sequence). CDR3 in amino acids: CASSLGTDNYGYTF. The CDR3 nucleotides read TGTGCCAGCAGCTTAGGGACTGATAACTATGGCTACACCTTC. Using reference TRBV13 and TRBJ1-2 for the parts outside the CDR3, the full variable domain is AAGVIQSPRHLIKEKRETATLKCYPIPRHDTVYWYQQGPGQDPQFLISFYEKMQSDKGSIPDRFSAQQFSDYHSELNMSSLELGDSALYFCASSLGTDNYGYTFGSGTRLTVV.

This clone occurred once. V and J are TRBV4-2 and TRBJ2-1; TRBD1 aligns across 10 bases. Germline CDR1 is LGHNA and CDR2 is YNFKEQ. This CDR3 has 15 amino acids. V lost 3 bases, J lost 7 bases, and 6 bases stayed unmatched. CDR3 sequence reads: CASSQGTGDLNEQFF. In DNA form, the CDR3 reads TGTGCCAGCAGCCAGGGGACAGGGGACTTAAATGAGCAGTTCTTC.

The chain couples TRBV4-3 to TRBJ2-3; D is possibly TRBD2 (5 bases). Germline V lookup: CDR1 LGHNA, CDR2 YSLEER. Trimming left V 0 bases short and J 1 base short, with 20 bases between. CDR3 length: 19 residues. The CDR3 coding sequence is TGCGCCAGCAGCCAAGATCTAAACTCGGGGTTGAGCGGCACAGATACGCAGTATTTT. The encoded protein is CASSQDLNSGLSGTDTQYF.

The gene calls are TRBV6-6 and TRBJ2-3; possibly TRBD2 for D (6 bases). V was cut by 5 bases and J by 0 bases, with 24 bases left in between. Germline V gives CDR1 MNHNY, CDR2 SVGAGI (reference sequence). The CDR3 runs 19 residues. CDR3 protein: CASSPRSGGTSSSTDTQYF. The CDR3 coding sequence is TGTGCCAGCAGTCCCCGTTCAGGCGGGACTTCTTCTAGCACAGATACGCAGTATTTT.

The J gene is TRBJ1-4, the V gene TRBV18, with D possibly matching TRBD1 (5 bases). The V end lost 4 bases, the J end lost 6 bases, and 18 bases lay between the germline ends. Germline loops: CDR1 KGHSH, CDR2 LQKENI. The CDR3 has 16 residues. The CDR3 protein is CASSLNPGKKDEKLFF. The CDR3 DNA reads TGTGCCAGCTCACTAAACCCAGGGAAAAAGGATGAAAAACTGTTTTTT.

V and J are TRBV5-6 and TRBJ2-7; tentative D call: TRBD2 (5 bases). V was cut by 1 base and J by 5 bases, with 7 bases left in between. The length of the CDR3 is 12 residues. Germline CDR1 SGHDT, CDR2 YYEEEE. The CDR3 sequence: CASSLWGDEQYF. The CDR3 nucleotides read TGTGCCAGCAGCTTGTGGGGAGACGAGCAGTACTTC.

The J gene is TRBJ1-6, the V gene TRBV12-5; D gene uncertain. CDR1 and CDR2 (germline): LGHNT, FRNRAP. The CDR3 has 13 residues. With 6 bases removed from V and 11 bases from J, the gap between germline ends came to 14 bases. The CDR3: CASGKEEGTPLHF. The CDR3 DNA follows: TGTGCTAGTGGCAAGGAGGAGGGTACACCCCTCCACTTT. The whole variable domain, filled in from reference TRBV12-5 and TRBJ1-6, reads DARVTQTPRHKVTEMGQEVTMRCQPILGHNTVFWYRQTMMQGLELLAYFRNRAPLDDSGMPKDRFSAEMPDATLATLKIQPSEPRDSAVYFCASGKEEGTPLHFGNGTRLTVT.

The genes are TRBV28 and TRBJ2-7; 10 nucleotides agree with TRBD2. Germline assignment: CDR1 MDHEN and CDR2 SYDVKM. V was pared by 6 bases and J by 4 bases, with 12 bases of the junction left unmatched. CDR3 length: 16 amino acids. The CDR3 region is CASSTLRASGGYEQYV. The CDR3 nucleotides read TGTGCCAGCAGCACACTCCGGGCTAGCGGGGGTTACGAGCAGTACGTC.

The rearrangement joins TRBV4-3 to TRBJ2-6, with D uncertain. Trimming stripped 1 base from V and 1 base from J, with 5 bases between. The germline V gene encodes CDR1 LGHNA and CDR2 YSLEER. CDR3 length: 15 amino acids. The CDR3 spells CASSQAGSGANVLTF. CDR3 DNA: TGCGCCAGCAGCCAAGCAGGTTCTGGGGCCAACGTCCTGACTTTC.

The rearrangement joins TRBV1 to TRBJ1-1; the table's D call of TRBD1 was not tested on the DNA. TRBV1 is tagged as a pseudogene. The CDR3 is made up of 17 amino acids. The chain's CDR3 is CTSSHQIMGTEYTEAFF. The CDR3 DNA sequence: TGCACCAGCAGCCACCAGATTATGGGGACAGAGTACACTGAAGCTTTCTTT.

The chain combines TRBV28 with TRBJ1-6; 8 nucleotides line up with TRBD1. Germline CDR1 reads MDHEN; CDR2 reads SYDVKM. V lost 3 bases, J lost 7 bases, and 5 bases stayed unmatched. The CDR3 has 15 residues. The CDR3 is CASSFRQGANSPLHF. The CDR3 bases are TGTGCCAGCAGTTTTCGGCAGGGGGCGAATTCACCCCTCCACTTT.

The chain links TRBV28 to TRBJ2-5; TRBD2 aligns across 8 bases. The germline V gene has CDR1 MDHEN and CDR2 SYDVKM. The CDR3 is 16 residues long. The V and J ends lost 2 bases and 1 base, in that order; junction bases with no gene match: 6. CDR3 nucleotide sequence: TGTGCCAGCAGTTTACGAGCGGGGGTCTTCCAAGAGACCCAGTACTTC. It codes for CASSLRAGVFQETQYF.

The chain is built from TRBV5-6 and TRBJ1-6; no reliable D call. The germline CDR1 and CDR2 sequences are SGHDT and YYEEEE. Trimming cost V 1 base and J 3 bases, with 11 bases left between them. The CDR3 is made up of 16 amino acids. The CDR3 DNA reads as TGTGCCAGCAGCTTGTATGGGCTTGGCTATAATTCACCCCTCCACTTT. It is translated as CASSLYGLGYNSPLHF.

This chain links TRBV4-3 with TRBJ2-3; D is undetermined. V lost 0 bases, J lost 2 bases, and 18 bases lay in between. The CDR3 has 18 amino acids. The germline CDR1 and CDR2 sequences are LGHNA and YSLEER. The chain's CDR3 is CASSQEFRVDPHTDTQYF. The CDR3, as DNA: TGCGCCAGCAGCCAAGAGTTCCGGGTCGACCCTCACACAGATACGCAGTATTTT.

V usage is TRBV2 and J usage is TRBJ1-4, with a possible D match to TRBD1 (5 bases). Trimming removed 1 base from V and 1 base from J, with 13 bases in between. Germline lookup yields CDR1 SNHLY and CDR2 FYNNEI. CDR3 length equals 17 residues. CDR3 nucleotide sequence: TGTGCCAGCAGTGAAGGGGCAGGGTATCGAACTAATGAAAAACTGTTTTTT. This translates into CASSEGAGYRTNEKLFF.

The J gene is TRBJ2-1, the V gene TRBV4-2; possible D gene TRBD2, 6 bases. The CDR3 is 15 residues long. Trimming left V 0 bases short and J 1 base short, with 7 bases between. Germline loops: CDR1 LGHNA, CDR2 YNFKEQ. The CDR3 is CASSQETRSYNEQFF. The CDR3 bases are TGTGCCAGCAGCCAAGAGACTAGGTCCTACAATGAGCAGTTCTTC.

J is TRBJ1-3 and V is TRBV28; no clear D gene. V was clipped by 4 bases and J by 0 bases, with 13 bases between them. CDR1 and CDR2 from the germline V gene are MDHEN and SYDVKM. The CDR3 runs 16 residues. CDR3 loop: CASSSWTLSSGNTIYF. Written as DNA, the CDR3 is TGTGCCAGCAGTTCGTGGACTCTCAGCTCTGGAAACACCATATATTTT.